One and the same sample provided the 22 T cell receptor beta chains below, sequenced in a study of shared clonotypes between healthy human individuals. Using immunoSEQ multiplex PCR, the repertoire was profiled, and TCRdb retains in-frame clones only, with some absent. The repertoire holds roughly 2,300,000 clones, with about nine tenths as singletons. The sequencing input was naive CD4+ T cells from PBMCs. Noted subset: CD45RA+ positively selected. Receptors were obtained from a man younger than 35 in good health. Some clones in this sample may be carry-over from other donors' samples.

In nucleotides, the CDR3 is TGTGCCAGCAGCCCCGGGACTAGCGGCCACCCAGATACGCAGTATTTT. Translated, it gives CASSPGTSGHPDTQYF. The chain recombines TRBV7-3 with TRBJ2-3; 11 nucleotides agree with TRBD2. Germline values: CDR1 SGHTA, CDR2 FQGTGA. The CDR3 has 16 amino acids. V was clipped by 5 bases and J by 4 bases; unmatched bases: 8.

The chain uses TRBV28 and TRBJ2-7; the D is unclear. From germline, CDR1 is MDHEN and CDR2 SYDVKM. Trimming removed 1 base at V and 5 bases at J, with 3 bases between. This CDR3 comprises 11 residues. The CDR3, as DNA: TGTGCCAGCAGTTTATTGCACGAGCAGTACTTC. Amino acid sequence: CASSLLHEQYF. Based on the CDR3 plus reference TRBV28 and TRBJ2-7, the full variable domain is DVKVTQSSRYLVKRTGEKVFLECVQDMDHENMFWYRQDPGLGLRLIYFSYDVKMKEKGDIPEGYSVSREKKERFSLILESASTNQTSMYLCASSLLHEQYFGPGTRLTVT.

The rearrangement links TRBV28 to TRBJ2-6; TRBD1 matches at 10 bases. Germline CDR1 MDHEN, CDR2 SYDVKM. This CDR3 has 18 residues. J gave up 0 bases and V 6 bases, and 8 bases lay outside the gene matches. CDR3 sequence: CASSLVGQGLSGANVLTF. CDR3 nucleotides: TGTGCCAGCAGCTTGGTGGGACAGGGGCTCTCTGGGGCCAACGTCCTGACTTTC.

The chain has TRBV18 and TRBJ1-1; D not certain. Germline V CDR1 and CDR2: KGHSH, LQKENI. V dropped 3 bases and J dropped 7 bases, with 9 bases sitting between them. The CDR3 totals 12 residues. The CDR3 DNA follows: TGTGCCAGCTCACCCTGGAGAGGTGAAGCTTTCTTT. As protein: CASSPWRGEAFF.

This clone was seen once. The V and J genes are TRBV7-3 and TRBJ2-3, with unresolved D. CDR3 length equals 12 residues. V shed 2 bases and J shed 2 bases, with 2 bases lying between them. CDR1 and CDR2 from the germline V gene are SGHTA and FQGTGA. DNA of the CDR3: TGTGCCAGCAGCTTATTCACAGATACGCAGTATTTT. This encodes CASSLFTDTQYF. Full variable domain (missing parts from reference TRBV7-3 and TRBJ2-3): GAGVSQTPSNKVTEKGKYVELRCDPISGHTALYWYRQSLGQGPEFLIYFQGTGAADDSGLPNDRFFAVRPEGSVSTLKIQRTERGDSAVYLCASSLFTDTQYFGPGTRLTVL.

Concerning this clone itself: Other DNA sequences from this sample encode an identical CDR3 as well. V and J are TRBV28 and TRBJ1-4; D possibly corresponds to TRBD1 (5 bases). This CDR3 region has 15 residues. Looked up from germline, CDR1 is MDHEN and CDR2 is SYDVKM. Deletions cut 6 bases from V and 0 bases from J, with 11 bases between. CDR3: CASSRDSATNEKLFF. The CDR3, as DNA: TGTGCCAGCAGCCGCGACAGTGCAACTAATGAAAAACTGTTTTTT.

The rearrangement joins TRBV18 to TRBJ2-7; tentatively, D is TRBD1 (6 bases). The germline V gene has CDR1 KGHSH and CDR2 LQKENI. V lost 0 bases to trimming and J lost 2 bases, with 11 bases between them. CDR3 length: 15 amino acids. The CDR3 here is CASSPPSAGAYEQYF. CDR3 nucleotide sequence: TGTGCCAGCTCACCACCGAGCGCAGGGGCCTACGAGCAGTACTTC. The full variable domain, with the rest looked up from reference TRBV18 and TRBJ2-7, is NAGVMQNPRHLVRRRGQEARLRCSPMKGHSHVYWYRQLPEEGLKFMVYLQKENIIDESGMPKERFSAEFPKEGPSILRIQQVVRGDSAAYFCASSPPSAGAYEQYFGPGTRLTVT.

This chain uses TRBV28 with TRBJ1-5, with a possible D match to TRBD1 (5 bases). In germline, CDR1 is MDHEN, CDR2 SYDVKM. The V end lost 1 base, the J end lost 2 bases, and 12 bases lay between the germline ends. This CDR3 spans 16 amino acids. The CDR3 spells CASSLLGAGGNQPQHF. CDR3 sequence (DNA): TGTGCCAGCAGTTTATTAGGAGCGGGGGGCAATCAGCCCCAGCATTTT.

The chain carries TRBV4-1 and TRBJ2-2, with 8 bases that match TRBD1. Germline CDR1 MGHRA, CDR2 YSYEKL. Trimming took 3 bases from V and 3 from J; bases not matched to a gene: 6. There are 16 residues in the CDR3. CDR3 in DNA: TGCGCCAGCAGCCATACAGGGGGATCGGACACCGGGGAGCTGTTTTTT. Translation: CASSHTGGSDTGELFF.

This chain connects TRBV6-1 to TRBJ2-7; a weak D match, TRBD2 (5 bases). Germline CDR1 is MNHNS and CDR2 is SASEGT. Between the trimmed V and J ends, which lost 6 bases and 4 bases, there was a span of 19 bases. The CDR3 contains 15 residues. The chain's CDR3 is CASRLGPPIGYEQYF. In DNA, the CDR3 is TGTGCCAGCAGACTAGGACCGCCGATTGGGTACGAGCAGTACTTC.

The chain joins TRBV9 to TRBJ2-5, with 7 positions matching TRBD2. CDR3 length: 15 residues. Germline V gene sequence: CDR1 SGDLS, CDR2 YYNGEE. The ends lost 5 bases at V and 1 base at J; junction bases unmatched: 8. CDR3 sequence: CASSSIAGPQETQYF. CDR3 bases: TGTGCCAGCAGTTCTATAGCGGGCCCCCAAGAGACCCAGTACTTC. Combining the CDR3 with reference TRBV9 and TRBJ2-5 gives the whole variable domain DSGVTQTPKHLITATGQRVTLRCSPRSGDLSVYWYQQSLDQGLQFLIQYYNGEERAKGNILERFSAQQFPDLHSELNLSSLELGDSALYFCASSSIAGPQETQYFGPGTRLLVL.

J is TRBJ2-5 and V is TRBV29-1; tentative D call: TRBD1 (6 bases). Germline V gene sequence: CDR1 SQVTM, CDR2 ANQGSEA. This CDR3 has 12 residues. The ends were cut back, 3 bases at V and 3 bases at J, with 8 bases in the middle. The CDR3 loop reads CSVEAGEETQYF. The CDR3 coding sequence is TGCAGCGTTGAGGCAGGGGAAGAGACCCAGTACTTC.

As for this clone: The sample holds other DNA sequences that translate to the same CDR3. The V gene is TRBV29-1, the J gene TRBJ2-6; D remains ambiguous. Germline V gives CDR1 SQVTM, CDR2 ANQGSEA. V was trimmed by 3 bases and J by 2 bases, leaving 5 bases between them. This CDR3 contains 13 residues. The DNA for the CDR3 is TGCAGCGTTGAGGTAGCTGGGGCCAACGTCCTGACTTTC. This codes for CSVEVAGANVLTF.

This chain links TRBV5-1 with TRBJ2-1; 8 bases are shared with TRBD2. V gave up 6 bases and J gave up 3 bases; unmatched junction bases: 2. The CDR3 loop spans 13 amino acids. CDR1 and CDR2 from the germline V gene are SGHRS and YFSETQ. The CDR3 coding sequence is TGCGCCAGCACGGGGGGGAACTACAATGAGCAGTTCTTC. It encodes CASTGGNYNEQFF.

CDR3 region: CASSKDREYEQYF. DNA for the CDR3: TGTGCCAGTAGTAAGGACAGGGAATACGAGCAGTACTTC. The V call is TRBV19, the J call TRBJ2-7; the match to TRBD1 covers 8 bases. Germline CDR1 is LNHDA and CDR2 is SQIVND (reference sequence). The CDR3 contains 13 residues. The V and J ends lost 4 bases and 4 bases, in that order; junction bases with no gene match: 3.

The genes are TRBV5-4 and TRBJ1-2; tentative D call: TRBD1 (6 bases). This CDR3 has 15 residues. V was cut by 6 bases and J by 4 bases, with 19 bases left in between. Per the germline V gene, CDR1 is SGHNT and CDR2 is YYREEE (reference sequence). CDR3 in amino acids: CASTTSGVRGYGYTF. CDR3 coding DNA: TGTGCCAGCACCACCTCAGGGGTTCGCGGCTATGGCTACACCTTC.

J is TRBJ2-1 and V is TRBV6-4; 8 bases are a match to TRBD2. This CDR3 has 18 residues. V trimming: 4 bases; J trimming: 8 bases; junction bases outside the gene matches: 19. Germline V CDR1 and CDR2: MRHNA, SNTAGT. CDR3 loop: CASSVDGPPREGRHEQFF. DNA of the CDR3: TGTGCCAGCAGTGTGGACGGCCCCCCCCGGGAGGGCCGGCATGAGCAGTTCTTC.

CDR3 region: CASSITGSTSTEAFF. For the CDR3, the DNA is TGCGCCAGCAGCATTACGGGATCTACGAGCACTGAAGCTTTCTTT. This chain uses TRBV5-1 with TRBJ1-1; D gene unclear. This CDR3 is 15 amino acids long. Deletions cut 4 bases from V and 4 bases from J, with 17 bases between. Per germline, CDR1 SGHRS and CDR2 YFSETQ. The complete variable domain, with remaining parts taken from reference TRBV5-1 and TRBJ1-1, reads KAGVTQTPRYLIKTRGQQVTLSCSPISGHRSVSWYQQTPGQGLQFLFEYFSETQRNKGNFPGRFSGRQFSNSRSEMNVSTLELGDSALYLCASSITGSTSTEAFFGQGTRLTVV.

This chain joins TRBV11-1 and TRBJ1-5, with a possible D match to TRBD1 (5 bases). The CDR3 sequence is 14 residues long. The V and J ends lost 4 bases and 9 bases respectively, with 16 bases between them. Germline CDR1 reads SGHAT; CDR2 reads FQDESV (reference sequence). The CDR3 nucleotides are TGTGCCAGCAGCTCGCGGGAGGGGCTCCTGCCCCAGCATTTT. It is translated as CASSSREGLLPQHF.

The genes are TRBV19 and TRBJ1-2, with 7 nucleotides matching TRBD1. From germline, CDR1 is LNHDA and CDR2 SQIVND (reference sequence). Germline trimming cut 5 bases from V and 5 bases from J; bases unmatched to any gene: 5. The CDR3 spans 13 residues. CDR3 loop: CASSYRGEYGYTF. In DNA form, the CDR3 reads TGTGCCAGTAGTTACAGGGGCGAGTATGGCTACACCTTC.

CDR3 nucleotides: TGCGCCAACCACCGGGTCTACCACGGCGAGCAGTACTTC. It codes for CANHRVYHGEQYF. This chain links TRBV23-1 with TRBJ2-7; no firm D call. TRBV23-1 is identified as an open reading frame with a role that is uncertain. This CDR3 contains 13 residues. Deletions cut 10 bases from V and 6 bases from J, with 19 bases between.

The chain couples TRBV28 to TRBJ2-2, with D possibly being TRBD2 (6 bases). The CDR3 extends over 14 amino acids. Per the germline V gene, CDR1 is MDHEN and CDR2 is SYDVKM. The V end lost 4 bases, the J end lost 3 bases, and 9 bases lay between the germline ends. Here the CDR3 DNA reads TGTGCCAGCAGTTCGGCGGGATACACCGGGGAGCTGTTTTTT. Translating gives CASSSAGYTGELFF. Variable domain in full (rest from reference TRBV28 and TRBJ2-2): DVKVTQSSRYLVKRTGEKVFLECVQDMDHENMFWYRQDPGLGLRLIYFSYDVKMKEKGDIPEGYSVSREKKERFSLILESASTNQTSMYLCASSSAGYTGELFFGEGSRLTVL.